The 19 T cell receptor beta chains below all came from one sample that was sequenced in a study of OX40 agonist ivuxolimab in advanced cancers. Produced via immunoSEQ multiplex PCR; TCRdb's table is partial and in-frame only. The data show approximately 12,000 clones, with 70% to 85% seen just once and 8% to 13% held by the top ten. The specimen was CD4+ or CD8+ T cells sorted from blood, collected in a trial of the OX40 agonist ivuxolimab. Every receptor here comes from an adult with an advanced solid tumor such as melanoma, head and neck, liver or kidney cancer.

The genes are TRBV7-2 and TRBJ1-1; tentatively, D is TRBD1 (5 bases). The germline CDR1 and CDR2 sequences are SGHTA and FQGNSA. The CDR3 consists of 15 residues. V dropped 0 bases and J dropped 7 bases, with 15 bases sitting between them. The CDR3 here is CASSLASQVGGEAFF. DNA for the CDR3: TGTGCCAGCAGCTTAGCGTCTCAGGTGGGGGGTGAAGCTTTCTTT.

This sequence joins TRBV4-3 and TRBJ2-1; D gene unclear. Germline V gene lookup returns CDR1 LGHNA and CDR2 YSLEER. V shed 1 base and J shed 6 bases, with 13 bases lying between them. CDR3 length equals 15 residues. This chain's CDR3 is CASSQGFSWANEQFF. As DNA, the CDR3 is TGCGCCAGCAGCCAAGGTTTTAGCTGGGCCAATGAGCAGTTCTTC.

J is TRBJ2-4 and V is TRBV5-4; 7 positions match TRBD2. Per the germline V gene, CDR1 is SGHNT and CDR2 is YYREEE (reference sequence). After removal of 1 base from V and 1 base from J, the junction contained 5 bases not matched to a gene. The CDR3 has 16 residues. DNA for the CDR3: TGTGCCAGCAGCTTGATGGGAGGGCTGGCCAAAAACATTCAGTACTTC. Its protein is CASSLMGGLAKNIQYF. The full variable domain, in which reference TRBV5-4 and TRBJ2-4 provide the parts outside the CDR3, is ETGVTQSPTHLIKTRGQQVTLRCSSQSGHNTVSWYQQALGQGPQFIFQYYREEENGRGNFPPRFSGLQFPNYSSELNVNALELDDSALYLCASSLMGGLAKNIQYFGAGTRLSVL.

The rearrangement uses TRBV7-9 and TRBJ2-5; D call uncertain. Germline lookup yields CDR1 SEHNR and CDR2 FQNEAQ (reference sequence). V was trimmed by 4 bases and J by 5 bases, leaving 5 bases between them. The length of the CDR3 is 11 residues. The CDR3 reads CASSSFETQYF. As DNA, the CDR3 is TGTGCCAGCAGCTCCTTTGAGACCCAGTACTTC.

The CDR3 DNA reads TGTGCCAGCAGCGAGGGCTCCTCCTACGAGCAGTACTTC. It is translated as CASSEGSSYEQYF. J is TRBJ2-7 and V is TRBV9; D remains ambiguous. This CDR3 contains 13 residues. Trimming removed 3 bases from V and 0 bases from J, with 7 bases in between. The germline CDR1 and CDR2 sequences are SGDLS and YYNGEE.

This sequence joins TRBV9 and TRBJ2-1; D unclear. Trimming cost V 0 bases and J 3 bases, with 7 bases left between them. Germline V gene data show CDR1 as SGDLS and CDR2 as YYNGEE. CDR3 length: 14 residues. The chain's CDR3 is CASSVETFYNEQFF. Written as DNA, the CDR3 is TGTGCCAGCAGCGTAGAGACCTTCTACAATGAGCAGTTCTTC.

V is TRBV29-1 and J is TRBJ1-2, with D possibly being TRBD1 (5 bases). With 6 bases removed from V and 4 bases from J, the gap between germline ends came to 27 bases. The CDR3 covers 17 residues. The germline V gene has CDR1 SQVTM and CDR2 ANQGSEA. The CDR3 DNA reads TGCAGCGTCGACTCCCGGGGAGTCCCCCTCGGGGGCTATGGCTACACCTTC. Protein: CSVDSRGVPLGGYGYTF.

The chain joins TRBV29-1 to TRBJ2-2; D might be TRBD1 (8 bases). Germline CDR1 SQVTM, CDR2 ANQGSEA. The germline V and J ends were trimmed by 7 bases and 7 bases, with 19 bases remaining between them. The CDR3 contains 14 residues. The CDR3 here is CSGQGKAGFGELFF. The CDR3 DNA reads as TGCAGCGGACAGGGGAAAGCGGGATTCGGGGAGCTGTTTTTT.

The rearrangement uses TRBV30 and TRBJ1-6; D uncertain. The CDR3 runs 13 residues. CDR1 and CDR2 (germline): GTSNPN, SVGIG (reference sequence). Trimming removed 5 bases from V and 7 bases from J, with 12 bases in between. The CDR3 here is CAWEDVPNSPLHF. CDR3 nucleotides: TGTGCCTGGGAGGACGTGCCCAATTCACCCCTCCACTTT.

The rearrangement uses TRBV27 and TRBJ1-5, with TRBD1 as a possible D gene (5 bases). Germline assignment: CDR1 MNHEY and CDR2 SMNVEV (reference sequence). Trimming stripped 4 bases from V and 6 bases from J, with 13 bases between. The CDR3 extends over 14 amino acids. CDR3 in amino acids: CASSYGTGSQPQHF. The CDR3 DNA sequence: TGTGCCAGCAGTTACGGGACGGGGTCTCAGCCCCAGCATTTT.

This clone appeared a few times. The J gene is TRBJ1-1, the V gene TRBV28, with D possibly being TRBD1 (6 bases). Trimming shortened V by 7 bases and J by 0 bases, and 12 bases separated the two germline ends. The CDR3 is 14 residues long. The V gene's germline CDR1 is MDHEN and CDR2 SYDVKM. CDR3 loop: CASTTTGLNTEAFF. In nucleotides, the CDR3 is TGTGCCAGCACTACGACAGGCCTGAACACTGAAGCTTTCTTT. Full variable domain (outside the CDR3, taken from reference TRBV28 and TRBJ1-1): DVKVTQSSRYLVKRTGEKVFLECVQDMDHENMFWYRQDPGLGLRLIYFSYDVKMKEKGDIPEGYSVSREKKERFSLILESASTNQTSMYLCASTTTGLNTEAFFGQGTRLTVV.

CDR3 coding DNA: TGTGCCAGCAGTGACCCCGGGAACATTCAGTACTTC. Translating it yields CASSDPGNIQYF. The chain carries TRBV6-1 and TRBJ2-4; D is ambiguous. V lost 3 bases to trimming and J lost 7 bases, with 7 bases between them. The CDR3 has 12 amino acids. Germline CDR1 and CDR2: MNHNS and SASEGT.

This chain connects TRBV4-2 to TRBJ1-2; no firm D call. The CDR3 is 15 residues long. V lost 1 base, J lost 6 bases, and 15 bases lay in between. From germline, CDR1 is LGHNA and CDR2 YNFKEQ. The CDR3 DNA sequence: TGTGCCAGCAGCCAAGCTGGCTGGGGTGGGCATGGCTACACCTTC. Its translation: CASSQAGWGGHGYTF.

The rearrangement uses TRBV7-6 and TRBJ2-5, with TRBD1 matching over 9 bases. The CDR3 consists of 18 residues. J lost 4 bases, V lost 0 bases, and 12 bases had no gene match. Germline V gives CDR1 SGHVS, CDR2 FNYEAQ. The CDR3 spells CASSLASIRTGEGETQYF. In nucleotides, the CDR3 is TGTGCCAGCAGCTTAGCGTCTATAAGGACAGGGGAGGGAGAGACCCAGTACTTC.

The V and J genes are TRBV5-6 and TRBJ2-7; perhaps TRBD1 as D (5 bases). Germline CDR1 is SGHDT and CDR2 is YYEEEE. This CDR3 is 16 amino acids long. V was trimmed by 1 base and J by 2 bases, leaving 16 bases between them. The CDR3 is CASSLLVQGFPYEQYF. CDR3 DNA sequence: TGTGCCAGCAGCTTGCTCGTGCAGGGATTCCCCTACGAGCAGTACTTC.

The CDR3 region is CASSSTGSETQYF. DNA for the CDR3: TGTGCCAGCAGCTCCACGGGAAGTGAGACCCAGTACTTC. The chain combines TRBV7-9 with TRBJ2-5; TRBD2 might be the D (5 bases). The CDR3 contains 13 residues. Germline CDR1 and CDR2: SEHNR and FQNEAQ (reference sequence). Trimming took 4 bases from V and 5 from J, leaving 11 bases between them.

This clone was detected only once. The rearrangement joins TRBV7-6 to TRBJ2-7; D call uncertain. V was trimmed by 4 bases and J by 2 bases, leaving 0 bases between them. The CDR3 length is 10 residues. Germline loops: CDR1 SGHVS, CDR2 FNYEAQ. This chain's CDR3 is CASSSYEQYF. The CDR3 DNA reads TGTGCCAGCAGCTCCTACGAGCAGTACTTC.

This sequence joins TRBV30 and TRBJ2-1; D is undetermined. The CDR3 extends over 12 amino acids. The germline V and J ends were trimmed by 0 bases and 5 bases, with 5 bases remaining between them. Germline V gene sequence: CDR1 GTSNPN, CDR2 SVGIG (reference sequence). The CDR3 sequence is CAWSVTNNEQFF. DNA for the CDR3: TGTGCCTGGAGTGTGACAAACAATGAGCAGTTCTTC.

The V call is TRBV2, the J call TRBJ2-3; D unresolved. Germline CDR1 and CDR2: SNHLY and FYNNEI. The V end lost 4 bases, the J end lost 0 bases, and 5 bases lay between the germline ends. The CDR3 length is 13 residues. CDR3 loop: CASSATSTDTQYF. The DNA of the CDR3 is TGTGCCAGCAGTGCTACTAGCACAGATACGCAGTATTTT. Supplemented by reference TRBV2 and TRBJ2-3, the full variable domain reads EPEVTQTPSHQVTQMGQEVILRCVPISNHLYFYWYRQILGQKVEFLVSFYNNEISEKSEIFDDQFSVERPDGSNFTLKIRSTKLEDSAMYFCASSATSTDTQYFGPGTRLTVL.